This T cell receptor (beta chain) was found in a study of T cell responses to AZD1222 COVID-19 vaccine. Sequenced by immunoSEQ multiplex PCR; TCRdb stores in-frame clones only, minus some. The table has about 160,000 clones, roughly 90% seen once; the top ten hold around 2.9%. The starting material was peripheral blood, obtained 28 days after the second AZD1222 dose. The TCR originated in an adult who received the AZD1222 COVID-19 vaccine.

In DNA, the CDR3 is TGCAGCGTTGAAGGGGGAGACTACAATGAGCAGTTCTTC. It is translated as CSVEGGDYNEQFF. The chain is built from TRBV29-1 and TRBJ2-1, with TRBD2 as a possible D gene (5 bases). Trimming stripped 1 base from V and 3 bases from J, with 7 bases between. The CDR3 runs 13 residues. Germline V gives CDR1 SQVTM, CDR2 ANQGSEA.